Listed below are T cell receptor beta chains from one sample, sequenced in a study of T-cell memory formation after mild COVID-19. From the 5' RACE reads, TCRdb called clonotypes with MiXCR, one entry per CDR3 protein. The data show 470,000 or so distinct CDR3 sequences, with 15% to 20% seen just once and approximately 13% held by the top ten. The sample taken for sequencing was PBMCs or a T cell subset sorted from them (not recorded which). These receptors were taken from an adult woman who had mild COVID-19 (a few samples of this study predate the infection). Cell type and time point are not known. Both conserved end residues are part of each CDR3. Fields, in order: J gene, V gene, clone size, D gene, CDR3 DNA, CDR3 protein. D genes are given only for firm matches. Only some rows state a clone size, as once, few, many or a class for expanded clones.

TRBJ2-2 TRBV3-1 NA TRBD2 TGTGCCAGCAGCCAGTACAGCGGGGGCCACGGGGAGCTGTTTTTT CASSQYSGGHGELFF
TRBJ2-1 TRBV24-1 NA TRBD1 TGTGCCACCAGTGATCCGACAGGGGGTAAATACAATGAGCAGTTCTTC CATSDPTGGKYNEQFF
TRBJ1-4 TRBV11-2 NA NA TGTGCCAGCAGCGAGCGGACGGGTGAAAAACTGTTTTTT CASSERTGEKLFF
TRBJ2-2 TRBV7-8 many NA TGTGCCAGCAGCTTAGGAGCCTCGAACACCGGGGAGCTGTTTTTT CASSLGASNTGELFF
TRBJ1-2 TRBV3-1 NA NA TGTGCCAGCAGCCAACAGACAGCCTATGGCTACACCTTC CASSQQTAYGYTF
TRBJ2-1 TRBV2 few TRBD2 TGTGCCAGCAAATTTCTAGCGGATGAGCAGTTCTTC CASKFLADEQFF
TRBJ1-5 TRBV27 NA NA TGTGCCAGCAGTTTATTGGGGAACAATCAGCCCCAGCATTTT CASSLLGNNQPQHF
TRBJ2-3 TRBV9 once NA TGTGCCAGCAGCATGAGCCTCGTAGATACGCAGTATTTT CASSMSLVDTQYF
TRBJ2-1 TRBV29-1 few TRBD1 TGCAGCGTTGATGAGGAAACAGGGGCGAACTACAATGAGCAGTTCTTC CSVDEETGANYNEQFF
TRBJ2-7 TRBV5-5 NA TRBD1 TGTGCCAGCAGCTTGATCCCGGGACAGAAGATCGAGCAGTACTTC CASSLIPGQKIEQYF
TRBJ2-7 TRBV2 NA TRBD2 TGTGCCAGCATCGAGCGGGGAGACTACGAGCAGTACTTC CASIERGDYEQYF
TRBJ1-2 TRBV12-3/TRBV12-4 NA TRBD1 TGTGCCAGCAGTTTAACTATAGGGACAGAGCCAAACTATGGCTACACCTTC CASSLTIGTEPNYGYTF
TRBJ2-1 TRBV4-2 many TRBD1 TGTGCCAGCAGCCTCAACAGGGGTTCTTACGATGAGCAGTTCTTC CASSLNRGSYDEQFF
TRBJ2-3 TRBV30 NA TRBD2 TGTGCCTGGAGTCCGGGGACTAGAGTTGCAGATACGCAGTATTTT CAWSPGTRVADTQYF
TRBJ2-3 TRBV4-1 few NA TGCGCCAGCAGCCAAGATGGTAAAGCGACTAGCACAGATACGCAGTATTTT CASSQDGKATSTDTQYF
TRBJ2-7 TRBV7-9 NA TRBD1 TGTGCCAGCAGCTTACCGACCCCGGGACAGGGCTTCTACGAGCAGTACTTC CASSLPTPGQGFYEQYF
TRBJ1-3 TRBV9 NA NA TGTGCCAGCAGCGTAGATGGGGATCCTGGAAACACCATATATTTT CASSVDGDPGNTIYF
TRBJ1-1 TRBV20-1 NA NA TGCAGTGCTAGCGGCAGGGCGTACACTGAAGCTTTCTTT CSASGRAYTEAFF
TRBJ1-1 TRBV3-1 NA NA TGTGCCAGCAGCCAAGTTCCGAGGTACGGTGAAGCTTTCTTT CASSQVPRYGEAFF
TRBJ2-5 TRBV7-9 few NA TGTGCCAGCAGCTTAGCTTTACAAGAGACCCAGTACTTC CASSLALQETQYF
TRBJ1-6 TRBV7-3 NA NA TGTGCCAGCAGCCTCCAGCCTGCCTTATCGTCACCCCTCCACTTT CASSLQPALSSPLHF
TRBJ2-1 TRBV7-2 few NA TGTGCCAGCAGCTTAGAGAGGGCCTCCTACAATGAGCAGTTCTTC CASSLERASYNEQFF
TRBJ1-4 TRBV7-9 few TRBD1 TGTGCCAGCAGCTTGAGCCCGGGACAGTATAATGAAAAACTGTTTTTT CASSLSPGQYNEKLFF
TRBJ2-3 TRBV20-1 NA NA TGCAGTGCTAGCGCGGACTCGAACACAGATACGCAGTATTTT CSASADSNTDTQYF
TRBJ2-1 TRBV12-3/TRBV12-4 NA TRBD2 TGTGCCAGCAGTCCCCCGAGCGGGAGATCCTACAATGAGCAGTTCTTC CASSPPSGRSYNEQFF
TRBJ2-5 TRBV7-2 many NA TGTGCCAGCAGCTTATTTCGGCGGGGAGCAGGAGAGACCCAGTACTTC CASSLFRRGAGETQYF
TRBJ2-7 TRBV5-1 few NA TGCGCCAGCAGCCTAGCCGAACTCTCGGGGCAGTACTTC CASSLAELSGQYF
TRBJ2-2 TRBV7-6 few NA TGTGCCAGCAGCTTAGTTGTAGGGCTGGGCACCGGGGAGCTGTTTTTT CASSLVVGLGTGELFF